This T cell receptor beta chain was sequenced in a study of PD-L1 blockade in urothelial cancer. Study context: Dosed intravenously at 1,200 mg every 3 weeks, atezolizumab was initiated by patients at some point between 2013 and 2014.

The study's findings and limits: In blood at 3 weeks, tumor-associated clones expanded more among patients with durable benefit.

Trimming stripped 1 base from V and 5 bases from J, with 14 bases between. CDR1 is SEHNR and CDR2 is FQNEAQ in the germline V gene (reference sequence). CDR3 length: 16 residues. On this clone itself: Antigen specificity is unknown.

The investigators introduced synthetic TCR analog templates into each PCR as spikes. TCRdb's copy holds only in-frame clones and misses some; the assay was immunoSEQ multiplex PCR. The table shows fewer than 25,000 clones, with roughly 85% occurring only once. V is TRBV7-9 and J is TRBJ2-2; TRBD1 is a possible D gene (6 bases). The clonotype was recovered from a man aged 50 to 59 with urothelial cancer. The sample consisted of PBMCs, taken around atezolizumab (anti-PD-L1) treatment. The CDR3 DNA follows: TGTGCCAGCAGCTTAGAGGGGGTATCCGTAACCGGGGAGCTGTTTTTT. Translated, it gives CASSLEGVSVTGELFF.